The 10 T cell receptor beta chains in this list originate from one sample, sequenced in a study of beta chain features in type 1 diabetes. Points from the study as a whole: Researchers report that Type 1 diabetes patients had moderately but significantly shorter TCRB CDR3s across all four CD4+ subsets.

Of the isolated RNA, all was reverse transcribed, and so the sequenced material was expressed TCRB transcripts. TCRdb keeps only in-frame clones here, not all; method: immunoSEQ multiplex PCR. The sample records hundreds of thousands of clones, around an eighth being singletons. Their recognized antigens are unknown. Sequenced input: naive CD4+ T cells from blood. These receptor sequences come from a man aged 18-30 years with type 1 diabetes.

This clone has more than one count but fewer than ten. The chain's CDR3 is CASSRTGTPKLFF. Here the CDR3 DNA reads TGTGCCAGCAGTAGAACCGGGACCCCAAAACTGTTTTTT. V usage is TRBV6-5 and J usage is TRBJ1-4; weak D call: TRBD1 (5 bases). The CDR3 totals 13 residues. Trimming left V 5 bases short and J 10 bases short, with 14 bases between. From germline, CDR1 is MNHEY and CDR2 SVGAGI.

The chain recombines TRBV25-1 with TRBJ2-3; D unresolved. The CDR3 has 13 amino acids. Germline values: CDR1 MGHDK, CDR2 SYGVNS. V lost 6 bases and J lost 4, with 11 bases in between. CDR3 in amino acids: CASSGRLADTQYF. In DNA, the CDR3 is TGTGCCAGCAGCGGACGCCTCGCAGATACGCAGTATTTT.

This clone has a handful of counts. The chain is built from TRBV23-1 and TRBJ2-7; perhaps TRBD2 as D (5 bases). TRBV23-1 counts as an open reading frame of uncertain function. The V end was cut by 4 bases, the J end by 3 bases, with 7 bases between. CDR3 length: 12 residues. CDR3 loop: CASSLEGYEQYF. The CDR3 coding sequence is TGCGCCAGCAGTCTCGAGGGCTACGAGCAGTACTTC.

This clone was counted a few times. The CDR3 DNA is TGTGCCAGCAGCTCCAGCACCGCTCTGTTTGATGAAGCTTTCTTT. Translation: CASSSSTALFDEAFF. The V and J genes are TRBV7-2 and TRBJ1-1, with D hard to call. V lost 4 bases to trimming and J lost 7 bases, with 19 bases between them. This CDR3 spans 15 amino acids. The germline CDR1 and CDR2 sequences are SGHTA and FQGNSA.

This clone has only a few counts. This sequence joins TRBV10-3 and TRBJ1-2; D is uncertain. V was pared by 2 bases and J by 7 bases, with 8 bases between. Germline V gene data show CDR1 as ENHRY and CDR2 as SYGVKD. The CDR3 extends over 12 amino acids. The CDR3 nucleotides read TGTGCCATCAGTGAGGGGGAGCGTGGCTACACCTTC. Amino acid sequence: CAISEGERGYTF.

This clone was observed a handful of times. J is TRBJ2-3 and V is TRBV25-1; no clear D gene. Germline CDR1 MGHDK, CDR2 SYGVNS. This CDR3 has 15 residues. The V end was cut by 4 bases, the J end by 1 base, with 12 bases between. The CDR3 loop is CASSVYPDRTDTQYF. The CDR3 DNA is TGTGCCAGCAGTGTCTACCCTGACCGCACAGATACGCAGTATTTT.

The rearrangement uses TRBV10-2 and TRBJ1-1; D perhaps matches TRBD1 (5 bases). CDR3 length equals 15 residues. V gave up 2 bases and J gave up 2 bases, with 12 bases separating them. In germline, CDR1 is WSHSY, CDR2 SAAADI. This chain's CDR3 is CASSETGRKNTEAFF. DNA for the CDR3: TGCGCCAGCAGTGAGACGGGGCGGAAAAACACTGAAGCTTTCTTT.

This clone was recorded a few times. The chain employs TRBV27 and TRBJ2-5; D is uncertain. The V gene's germline CDR1 is MNHEY and CDR2 SMNVEV (reference sequence). Trimming shortened V by 8 bases and J by 1 base, and 11 bases separated the two germline ends. There are 13 residues in the CDR3. The CDR3 spells CASGWPPQETQYF. For the CDR3, the DNA is TGTGCCAGCGGGTGGCCTCCCCAAGAGACCCAGTACTTC.

In its sample, this clone was seen once. V and J are TRBV29-1 and TRBJ2-7; tentatively, D is TRBD2 (7 bases). The CDR3 sequence is 15 residues long. In germline, CDR1 is SQVTM, CDR2 ANQGSEA. V was pared by 4 bases and J by 0 bases, with 16 bases between. This chain's CDR3 is CSVGGGGQSSYEQYF. The DNA for the CDR3 is TGCAGCGTTGGAGGGGGGGGCCAGAGCTCCTACGAGCAGTACTTC.

A few counts support this clone. The chain links TRBV5-4 to TRBJ2-7, with 10 bases fitting TRBD1. The germline gives CDR1 SGHNT, CDR2 YYREEE (reference sequence). The CDR3 length is 15 residues. The V and J ends lost 4 bases and 0 bases, in that order; junction bases with no gene match: 4. CDR3 nucleotides: TGTGCCAGCAGCGGGGGACAGGGGATCTCCTACGAGCAGTACTTC. Translated, it gives CASSGGQGISYEQYF.